The clone carrying this T cell receptor beta chain was observed a single time. The sample originates from a study of blood T cell repertoires in COVID-19. Germline V gene data show CDR1 as SGHNT and CDR2 as YYREEE (reference sequence). This CDR3 spans 15 amino acids. V was clipped by 4 bases and J by 6 bases; unmatched bases: 10. Method: immunoSEQ multiplex PCR; TCRdb's copy keeps in-frame clones and lacks some. This table holds about 200,000 clones, around 85% found once. Participant-reported clinical history was the basis for cohort assignment. This clonotype was sampled from a man aged 35-49 years who had recovered from COVID-19. Specimen: PBMCs or T cells enriched from blood (not recorded which). This chain uses TRBV5-4 with TRBJ1-3, with 7 positions matching TRBD1. For the CDR3, the DNA is TGTGCCAGCAGCCCCGGTAACAGGGGTGTAAACACCATATATTTT. It yields the protein CASSPGNRGVNTIYF.